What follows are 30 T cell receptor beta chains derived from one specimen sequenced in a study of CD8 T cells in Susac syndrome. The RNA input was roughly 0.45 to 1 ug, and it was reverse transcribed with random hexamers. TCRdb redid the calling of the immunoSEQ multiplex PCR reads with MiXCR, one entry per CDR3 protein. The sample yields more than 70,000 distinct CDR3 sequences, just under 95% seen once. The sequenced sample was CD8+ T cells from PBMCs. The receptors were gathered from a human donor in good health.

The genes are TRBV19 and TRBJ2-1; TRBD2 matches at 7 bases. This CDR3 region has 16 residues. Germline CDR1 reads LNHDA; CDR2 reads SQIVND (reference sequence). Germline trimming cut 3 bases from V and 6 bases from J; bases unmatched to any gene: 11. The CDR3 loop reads CASSITGLGGFNEQFF. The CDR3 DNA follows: TGTGCCAGTAGTATTACCGGACTAGGAGGTTTCAATGAGCAGTTCTTC.

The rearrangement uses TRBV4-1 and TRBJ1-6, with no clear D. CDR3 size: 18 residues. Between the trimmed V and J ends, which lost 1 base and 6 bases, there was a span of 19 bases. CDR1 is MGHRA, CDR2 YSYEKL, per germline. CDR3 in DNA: TGCGCCAGCAGCCAAGTACCCCTCGCGGGTGGAGGTAATTCACCCCTCCACTTT. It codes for CASSQVPLAGGGNSPLHF.

The CDR3, as DNA: TGTGCCAGCAGCGTTGGAACGGATCAGCCCCAGCATTTT. This sequence encodes CASSVGTDQPQHF. This rearrangement joins TRBV9 to TRBJ1-5, with no clear D. V gave up 2 bases and J gave up 5 bases, with 8 bases separating them. This CDR3 is 13 amino acids long. Germline V CDR1 and CDR2: SGDLS, YYNGEE.

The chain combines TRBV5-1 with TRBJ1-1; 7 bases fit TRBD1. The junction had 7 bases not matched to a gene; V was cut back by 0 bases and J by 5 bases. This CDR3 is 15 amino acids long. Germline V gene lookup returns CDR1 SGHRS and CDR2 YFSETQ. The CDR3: CASSLETGRWTEAFF. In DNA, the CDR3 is TGCGCCAGCAGCTTGGAGACAGGGAGGTGGACTGAAGCTTTCTTT.

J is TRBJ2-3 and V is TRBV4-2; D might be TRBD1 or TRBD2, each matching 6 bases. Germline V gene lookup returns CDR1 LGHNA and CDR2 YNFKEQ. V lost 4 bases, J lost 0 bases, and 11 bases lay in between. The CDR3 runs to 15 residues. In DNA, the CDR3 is TGTGCCAGCAGCCCCAGGGGAGGTAGCACAGATACGCAGTATTTT. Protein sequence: CASSPRGGSTDTQYF.

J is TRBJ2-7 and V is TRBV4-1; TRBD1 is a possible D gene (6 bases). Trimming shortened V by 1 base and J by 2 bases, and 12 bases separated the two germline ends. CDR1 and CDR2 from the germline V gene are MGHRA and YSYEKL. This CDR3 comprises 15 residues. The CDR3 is CASSQASDSTYEQYF. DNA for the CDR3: TGCGCCAGCAGCCAAGCTTCGGACAGCACCTACGAGCAGTACTTC.

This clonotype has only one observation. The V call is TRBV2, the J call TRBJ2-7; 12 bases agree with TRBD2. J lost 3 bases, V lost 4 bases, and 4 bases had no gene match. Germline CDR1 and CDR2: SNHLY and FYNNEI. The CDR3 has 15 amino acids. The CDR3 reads CASSGRTSGNYEQYF. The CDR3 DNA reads TGTGCCAGCAGTGGCCGGACTAGCGGGAACTACGAGCAGTACTTC.

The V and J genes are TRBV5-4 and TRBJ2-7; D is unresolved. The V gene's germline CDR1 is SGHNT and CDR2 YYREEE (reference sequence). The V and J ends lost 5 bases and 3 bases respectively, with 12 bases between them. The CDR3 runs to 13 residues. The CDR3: CASSPNGYYEQYF. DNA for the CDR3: TGTGCCAGCAGTCCGAACGGGTACTACGAGCAGTACTTC.

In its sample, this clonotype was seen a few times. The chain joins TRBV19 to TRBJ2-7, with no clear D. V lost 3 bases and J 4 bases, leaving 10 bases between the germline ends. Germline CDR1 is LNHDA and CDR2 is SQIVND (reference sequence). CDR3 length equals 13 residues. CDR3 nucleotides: TGTGCCAGTAGTATTTCCCCTCTGTACGAGCAGTACTTC. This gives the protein CASSISPLYEQYF.

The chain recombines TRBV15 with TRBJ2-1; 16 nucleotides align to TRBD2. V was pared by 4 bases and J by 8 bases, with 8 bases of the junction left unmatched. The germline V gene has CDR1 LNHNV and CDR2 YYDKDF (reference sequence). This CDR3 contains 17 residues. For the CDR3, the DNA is TGTGCCACCAGCATGGGACTAGCGGGGGGGGGCATGGATGAGCAGTTCTTC. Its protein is CATSMGLAGGGMDEQFF.

This CDR3 is CASSPRSDAEAFF. The CDR3 DNA sequence: TGTGCCAGCAGCCCGAGAAGTGATGCTGAAGCTTTCTTT. The gene calls are TRBV9 and TRBJ1-1; D is unclear. V lost 4 bases to trimming and J lost 6 bases, with 13 bases between them. CDR1 and CDR2 from the germline V gene are SGDLS and YYNGEE. The CDR3 extends over 13 amino acids.

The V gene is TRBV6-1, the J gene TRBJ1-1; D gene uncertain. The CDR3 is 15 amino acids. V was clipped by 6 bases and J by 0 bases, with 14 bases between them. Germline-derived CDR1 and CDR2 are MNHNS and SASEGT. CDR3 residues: CASSAGKTLNTEAFF. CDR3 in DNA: TGTGCCAGCAGCGCGGGCAAGACACTGAACACTGAAGCTTTCTTT.

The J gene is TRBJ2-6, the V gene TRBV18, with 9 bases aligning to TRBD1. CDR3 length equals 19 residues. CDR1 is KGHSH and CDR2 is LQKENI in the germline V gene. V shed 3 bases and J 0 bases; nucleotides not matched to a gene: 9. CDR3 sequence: CASSPGDRVPLSGANVLTF. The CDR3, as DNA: TGTGCCAGCTCACCCGGGGACAGGGTCCCTCTCTCTGGGGCCAACGTCCTGACTTTC. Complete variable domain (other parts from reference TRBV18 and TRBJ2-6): NAGVMQNPRHLVRRRGQEARLRCSPMKGHSHVYWYRQLPEEGLKFMVYLQKENIIDESGMPKERFSAEFPKEGPSILRIQQVVRGDSAAYFCASSPGDRVPLSGANVLTFGAGSRLTVL.

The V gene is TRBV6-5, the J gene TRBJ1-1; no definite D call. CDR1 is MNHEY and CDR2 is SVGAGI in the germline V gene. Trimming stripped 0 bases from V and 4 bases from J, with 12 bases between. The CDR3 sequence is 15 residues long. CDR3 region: CASSYSRAKSTEAFF. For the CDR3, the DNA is TGTGCCAGCAGTTACTCCCGGGCCAAAAGCACTGAAGCTTTCTTT.

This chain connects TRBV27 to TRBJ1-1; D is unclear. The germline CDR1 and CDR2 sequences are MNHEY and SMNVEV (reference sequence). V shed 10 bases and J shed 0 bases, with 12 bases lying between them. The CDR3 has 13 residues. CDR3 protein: CATSDLLNTEAFF. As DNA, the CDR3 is TGTGCCACTTCCGACCTGTTGAACACTGAAGCTTTCTTT.

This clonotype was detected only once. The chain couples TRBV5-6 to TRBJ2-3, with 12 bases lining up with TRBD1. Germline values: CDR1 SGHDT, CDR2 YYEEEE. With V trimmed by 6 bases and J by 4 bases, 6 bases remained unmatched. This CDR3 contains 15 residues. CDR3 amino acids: CASKGGTGGADTQYF. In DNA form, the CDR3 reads TGTGCCAGCAAAGGGGGGACAGGGGGCGCAGATACGCAGTATTTT.

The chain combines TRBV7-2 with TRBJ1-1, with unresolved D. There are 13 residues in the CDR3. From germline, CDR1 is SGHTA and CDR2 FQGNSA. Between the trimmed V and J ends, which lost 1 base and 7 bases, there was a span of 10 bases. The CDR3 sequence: CASSLGTLGEAFF. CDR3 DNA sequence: TGTGCCAGCAGCTTAGGGACTCTGGGTGAAGCTTTCTTT.

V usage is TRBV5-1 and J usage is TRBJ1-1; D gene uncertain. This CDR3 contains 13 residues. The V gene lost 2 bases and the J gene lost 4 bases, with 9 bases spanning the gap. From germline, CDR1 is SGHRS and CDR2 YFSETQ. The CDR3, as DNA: TGCGCCAGCAGCTTCGGGAGATCCACTGAAGCTTTCTTT. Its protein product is CASSFGRSTEAFF.

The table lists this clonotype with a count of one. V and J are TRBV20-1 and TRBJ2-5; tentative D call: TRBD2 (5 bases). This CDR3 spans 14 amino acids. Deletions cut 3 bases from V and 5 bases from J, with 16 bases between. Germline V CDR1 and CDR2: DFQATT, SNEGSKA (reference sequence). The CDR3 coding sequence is TGCAGTGCTAGGACTATGCAACAGCGGGAGACCCAGTACTTC. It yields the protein CSARTMQQRETQYF.

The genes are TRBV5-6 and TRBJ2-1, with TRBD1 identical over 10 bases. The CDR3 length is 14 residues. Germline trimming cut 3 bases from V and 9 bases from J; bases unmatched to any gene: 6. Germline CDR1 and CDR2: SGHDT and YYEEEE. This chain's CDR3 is CASSSGTGVREQFF. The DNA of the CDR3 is TGTGCCAGCAGCTCCGGGACAGGGGTGCGTGAGCAGTTCTTC. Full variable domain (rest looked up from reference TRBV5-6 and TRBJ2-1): DAGVTQSPTHLIKTRGQQVTLRCSPKSGHDTVSWYQQALGQGPQFIFQYYEEEERQRGNFPDRFSGHQFPNYSSELNVNALLLGDSALYLCASSSGTGVREQFFGPGTRLTVL.

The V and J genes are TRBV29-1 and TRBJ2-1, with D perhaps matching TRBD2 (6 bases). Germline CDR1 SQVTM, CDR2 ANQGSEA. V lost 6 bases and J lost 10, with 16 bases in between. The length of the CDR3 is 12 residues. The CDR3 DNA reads TGCAGCGTGGACCGCGGGGCCATAGAGCAGTTCTTC. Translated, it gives CSVDRGAIEQFF.

The CDR3 sequence is CATSAGTGGELFF. CDR3 nucleotide sequence: TGTGCCACCAGTGCCGGGACAGGCGGGGAGCTGTTTTTT. The chain links TRBV24-1 to TRBJ2-2; 8 bases fit TRBD1. After removal of 5 bases from V and 7 bases from J, the junction contained 2 bases not matched to a gene. This CDR3 is built from 13 residues. Germline CDR1 and CDR2: KGHDR and SFDVKD.

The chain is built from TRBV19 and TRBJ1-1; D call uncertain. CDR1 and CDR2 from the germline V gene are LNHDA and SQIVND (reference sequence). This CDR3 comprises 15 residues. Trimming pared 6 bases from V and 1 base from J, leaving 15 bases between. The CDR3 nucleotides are TGTGCCAGTAGGTCCGTGGGCGATTCGAACACTGAAGCTTTCTTT. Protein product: CASRSVGDSNTEAFF.

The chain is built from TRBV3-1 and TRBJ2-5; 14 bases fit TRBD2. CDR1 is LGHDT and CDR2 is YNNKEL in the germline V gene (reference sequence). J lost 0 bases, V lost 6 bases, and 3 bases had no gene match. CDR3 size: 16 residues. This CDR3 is CASREGLAGDQETQYF. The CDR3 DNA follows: TGTGCCAGCAGGGAGGGACTAGCGGGGGACCAAGAGACCCAGTACTTC.

DNA of the CDR3: TGTGCCAGCAGCATCACCGGGACGAACCTTTACGAGCAGTACTTC. It is translated as CASSITGTNLYEQYF. This chain connects TRBV7-9 to TRBJ2-7; tentatively, D is TRBD1 or TRBD2 (5 bases each). Germline CDR1 is SEHNR and CDR2 is FQNEAQ (reference sequence). The CDR3 consists of 15 residues. V dropped 5 bases and J dropped 4 bases, with 18 bases sitting between them. Combining the CDR3 with reference TRBV7-9 and TRBJ2-7 gives the whole variable domain DTGVSQNPRHKITKRGQNVTFRCDPISEHNRLYWYRQTLGQGPEFLTYFQNEAQLEKSRLLSDRFSAERPKGSFSTLEIQRTEQGDSAMYLCASSITGTNLYEQYFGPGTRLTVT.

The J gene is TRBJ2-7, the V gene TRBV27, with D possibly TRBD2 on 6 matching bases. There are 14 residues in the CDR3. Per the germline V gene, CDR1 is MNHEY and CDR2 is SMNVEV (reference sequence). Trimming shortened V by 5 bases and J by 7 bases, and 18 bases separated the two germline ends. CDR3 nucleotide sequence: TGTGCCAGCAGTCCCCTCTTGGGGGGTGGGGAGCAGTACTTC. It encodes CASSPLLGGGEQYF.

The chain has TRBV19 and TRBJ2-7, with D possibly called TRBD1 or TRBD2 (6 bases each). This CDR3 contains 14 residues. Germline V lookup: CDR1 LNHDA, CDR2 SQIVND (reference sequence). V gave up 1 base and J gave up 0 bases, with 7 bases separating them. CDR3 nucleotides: TGTGCCAGTAGTATAGCGGGGGCCTCCTACGAGCAGTACTTC. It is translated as CASSIAGASYEQYF.

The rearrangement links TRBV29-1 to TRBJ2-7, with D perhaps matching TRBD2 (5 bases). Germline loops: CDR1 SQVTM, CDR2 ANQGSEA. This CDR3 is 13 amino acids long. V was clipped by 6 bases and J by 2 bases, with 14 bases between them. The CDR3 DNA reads TGCAGCGTCGCCTTTGCGGGCCCCTACGAGCAGTACTTC. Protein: CSVAFAGPYEQYF.

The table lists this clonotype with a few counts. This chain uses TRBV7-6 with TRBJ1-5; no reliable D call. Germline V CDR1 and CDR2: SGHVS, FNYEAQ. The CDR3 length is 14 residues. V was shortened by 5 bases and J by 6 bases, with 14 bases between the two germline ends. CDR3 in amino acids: CASSPPGEGQPQHF. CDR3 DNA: TGTGCCAGCAGCCCTCCCGGGGAGGGTCAGCCCCAGCATTTT.

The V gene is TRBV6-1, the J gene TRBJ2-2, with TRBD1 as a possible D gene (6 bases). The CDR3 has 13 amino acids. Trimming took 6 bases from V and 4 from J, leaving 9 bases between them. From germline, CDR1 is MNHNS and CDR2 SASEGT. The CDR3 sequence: CASSDRTTGELFF. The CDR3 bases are TGTGCCAGCAGCGACAGGACCACCGGGGAGCTGTTTTTT.